Following are 21 T cell receptor beta chains from one sample sequenced in a study of CD8 T cells in ankylosing spondylitis. Findings and caveats of the study: Made up of roughly 8 highly homologous variants, a TCR beta motif appeared characteristic of ankylosing spondylitis blood.

These TCRs' antigens remain unknown. TCRdb re-analysed the 5' RACE reads in MiXCR, keeping a single row per CDR3 protein. Of about 840,000 distinct CDR3 sequences detected, 10% to 15% appear once; the ten largest clones hold roughly 0.51%. Sequenced sample: blood, either unsorted or a sorted T cell fraction (not recorded which). The receptors derive from a male donor with ankylosing spondylitis.

The genes are TRBV24-1 and TRBJ2-1; the D is unclear. CDR3 length: 13 residues. Trimming stripped 4 bases from V and 6 bases from J, with 9 bases between. The germline CDR1 and CDR2 sequences are KGHDR and SFDVKD. CDR3 amino acids: CATSESHTNEQFF. The DNA for the CDR3 is TGTGCCACCAGTGAGTCTCATACCAATGAGCAGTTCTTC.

This clonotype appeared many times. V usage is TRBV15 and J usage is TRBJ1-1; tentatively, D is TRBD1 (6 bases). Deletions cut 5 bases from V and 2 bases from J, with 21 bases between. CDR3 length: 17 amino acids. Germline lookup yields CDR1 LNHNV and CDR2 YYDKDF (reference sequence). CDR3 sequence: CATSLRPRGRGNTEAFF. The DNA for the CDR3 is TGTGCCACCAGCCTTAGGCCCAGGGGTAGAGGTAACACTGAAGCTTTCTTT.

This clonotype was observed many times. The V gene is TRBV5-1, the J gene TRBJ2-2, with D possibly matching TRBD1 (6 bases). The V gene lost 2 bases and the J gene lost 2 bases, with 10 bases spanning the gap. The CDR3 has 15 residues. Germline V gene lookup returns CDR1 SGHRS and CDR2 YFSETQ. The CDR3 nucleotides are TGCGCCAGCAGCTTTCGGACAGACAACACCGGGGAGCTGTTTTTT. Translating it yields CASSFRTDNTGELFF.

Many counts were recorded for this clonotype. This chain uses TRBV27 with TRBJ2-7; D perhaps matches TRBD1 (5 bases). The CDR3 is 14 amino acids. CDR1 MNHEY and CDR2 SMNVEV come from the germline V gene (reference sequence). Trimming took 3 bases from V and 3 from J, leaving 12 bases between them. CDR3 in amino acids: CASSFGAGIYEQYF. In DNA, the CDR3 is TGTGCCAGCAGTTTCGGAGCAGGGATCTACGAGCAGTACTTC.

This clonotype was detected only once. A single base separates this from a much larger clone, so it may be a read error. This chain joins TRBV5-6 and TRBJ1-3; D not resolved. This CDR3 has 14 amino acids. V was shortened by 2 bases and J by 0 bases, with 6 bases between the two germline ends. Per germline, CDR1 SGHDT and CDR2 YYEEEE. The CDR3 DNA is TGTGCCAGCAGCTTTGGTTACTCTGGAAACACCATATATTTT. As protein: CASSFGYSGNTIYF.

The CDR3 DNA follows: TGTGCCAGCAGTTACGATCCTAGCTCAGAGACCCAGTACTTC. Translation gives CASSYDPSSETQYF. The J gene is TRBJ2-5, the V gene TRBV6-5; weak D call: TRBD2 (5 bases). The CDR3 consists of 14 residues. Germline CDR1 MNHEY, CDR2 SVGAGI. Trimming took off 2 bases at V and 4 bases at J, with 11 bases between the two ends.

This clonotype was detected many times. This chain joins TRBV10-3 and TRBJ2-3, with D possibly matching TRBD2 (6 bases). Germline values: CDR1 ENHRY, CDR2 SYGVKD. The germline V and J ends were trimmed by 6 bases and 4 bases, with 8 bases remaining between them. The CDR3 is made up of 12 amino acids. This CDR3 is CAIRGGADTQYF. CDR3 nucleotides: TGTGCCATCAGGGGGGGAGCAGATACGCAGTATTTT.

This clonotype was seen ten or more times. This sequence joins TRBV10-3 and TRBJ2-1, with TRBD2 matching over 9 bases. Germline V gives CDR1 ENHRY, CDR2 SYGVKD. V was clipped by 6 bases and J by 5 bases; unmatched bases: 8. The CDR3 totals 15 residues. CDR3 DNA sequence: TGTGCCATCAGGGATCCGGGACTAGCCCACAATGAGCAGTTCTTC. Its protein product is CAIRDPGLAHNEQFF.

This clonotype appeared many times. The V and J genes are TRBV20-1 and TRBJ2-7, with 7 bases fitting TRBD1. Trimming at V came to 2 bases and at J to 2 bases, leaving 6 bases not matched to a gene. Per the germline V gene, CDR1 is DFQATT and CDR2 is SNEGSKA (reference sequence). The CDR3 runs to 14 residues. CDR3 bases: TGCAGTGCTAGATGGACAGGACTCACCTACGAGCAGTACTTC. Translating it yields CSARWTGLTYEQYF.

The chain links TRBV5-1 to TRBJ1-6; 7 bases align to TRBD1. V gave up 4 bases and J gave up 11 bases; unmatched junction bases: 12. Germline V CDR1 and CDR2: SGHRS, YFSETQ. The CDR3 runs to 15 residues. DNA of the CDR3: TGCGCCAGCAGCATAGGGACAGACGTTCGGGCACCCCTCCACTTT. Its translation is CASSIGTDVRAPLHF.

The chain couples TRBV24-1 to TRBJ2-7, with 7 bases matching TRBD1. This CDR3 contains 15 residues. V shed 5 bases, J shed 6 bases, and the junction held 12 bases outside the gene matches. Germline V gene lookup returns CDR1 KGHDR and CDR2 SFDVKD. Here the CDR3 reads CATSGGVGTDSEQYF. As DNA, the CDR3 is TGTGCCACCAGTGGGGGAGTCGGGACAGATTCCGAGCAGTACTTC.

The chain carries TRBV7-2 and TRBJ2-7; weak D call: TRBD2 (6 bases). V was pared by 0 bases and J by 1 base, with 16 bases between. Germline CDR1 reads SGHTA; CDR2 reads FQGNSA. The length of the CDR3 is 17 residues. The CDR3 reads CASSLAKRRGTSYEQYF. As DNA, the CDR3 is TGTGCCAGCAGCTTAGCGAAGCGGAGAGGGACTTCCTACGAGCAGTACTTC.

This clonotype was counted at least ten times. V gene TRBV12-3 or TRBV12-4 combines with J gene TRBJ2-7, with a tentative D call TRBD1 (6 bases). Trimming stripped 6 bases from V and 4 bases from J, with 16 bases between. The CDR3 totals 14 residues. CDR3 in amino acids: CASSRQALPYEQYF. As DNA, the CDR3 is TGTGCCAGCAGCCGACAGGCGTTACCTTACGAGCAGTACTTC.

This rearrangement joins TRBV9 to TRBJ2-2; tentatively, D is TRBD1 or TRBD2 (5 bases each). The V gene lost 2 bases and the J gene lost 5 bases, with 19 bases spanning the gap. Germline values: CDR1 SGDLS, CDR2 YYNGEE. The CDR3 consists of 17 residues. This CDR3 is CASSVEGRELKTGELFF. For the CDR3, the DNA is TGTGCCAGCAGCGTCGAGGGACGAGAACTTAAGACCGGGGAGCTGTTTTTT. Supplemented by reference TRBV9 and TRBJ2-2, the full variable domain reads DSGVTQTPKHLITATGQRVTLRCSPRSGDLSVYWYQQSLDQGLQFLIQYYNGEERAKGNILERFSAQQFPDLHSELNLSSLELGDSALYFCASSVEGRELKTGELFFGEGSRLTVL.

This clonotype was counted between two and nine times. The chain joins TRBV7-2 to TRBJ1-2; D is unresolved. The CDR3 length is 13 residues. Looked up from germline, CDR1 is SGHTA and CDR2 is FQGNSA. Trimming took off 1 base at V and 4 bases at J, with 7 bases between the two ends. In DNA, the CDR3 is TGTGCCAGCAGCTTAGACCCGCGCTATGGCTACACCTTC. Its protein is CASSLDPRYGYTF.

This chain joins TRBV7-2 and TRBJ2-1; 8 bases are shared with TRBD2. The CDR3 runs to 15 residues. After removal of 5 bases from V and 7 bases from J, the junction contained 10 bases not matched to a gene. The germline V gene has CDR1 SGHTA and CDR2 FQGNSA. The CDR3 coding sequence is TGTGCCAGCAGCCGAAGCGGGGGCGCACTAAATGAGCAGTTCTTC. It specifies CASSRSGGALNEQFF.

This clonotype was counted between two and nine times. The chain has TRBV20-1 and TRBJ2-5; 11 bases line up with TRBD1. This CDR3 has 13 residues. Per the germline V gene, CDR1 is DFQATT and CDR2 is SNEGSKA (reference sequence). The ends lost 4 bases at V and 5 bases at J; junction bases unmatched: 3. The CDR3: CSAKDRGRETQYF. DNA of the CDR3: TGCAGTGCTAAGGACAGGGGGCGTGAGACCCAGTACTTC.

This clonotype was found many times. The chain carries TRBV29-1 and TRBJ2-7, with a weak D call TRBD2 (6 bases). The CDR3 loop spans 11 amino acids. The V gene's germline CDR1 is SQVTM and CDR2 ANQGSEA. Trimming removed 7 bases at V and 5 bases at J, with 12 bases between. In nucleotides, the CDR3 is TGCAGCGCGGGAGTAGACCACGAGCAGTACTTC. Encoded protein: CSAGVDHEQYF.

This chain uses TRBV18 with TRBJ1-6; TRBD1 matches 7 bases. Germline CDR1 KGHSH, CDR2 LQKENI. The CDR3 totals 16 residues. Unmatched junction bases numbered 8, after V lost 2 bases and J lost 7 bases. The CDR3 spells CASSPNAGTENSPLHF. In DNA, the CDR3 is TGTGCCAGCTCACCAAATGCCGGGACAGAGAATTCACCCCTCCACTTT.

The V call is TRBV4-3, the J call TRBJ2-3; D is unresolved. The CDR3 totals 15 residues. Germline V gene data show CDR1 as LGHNA and CDR2 as YSLEER. V lost 4 bases, J lost 2 bases, and 13 bases lay in between. The CDR3 DNA follows: TGCGCCAGCAGCCTGGTGTTCTCCCTCACAGATACGCAGTATTTT. This codes for CASSLVFSLTDTQYF.

This clonotype was counted many times. The V call is TRBV20-1, the J call TRBJ2-1; D uncertain. Per germline, CDR1 DFQATT and CDR2 SNEGSKA (reference sequence). The CDR3 is 13 amino acids. V shed 2 bases and J shed 4 bases, with 9 bases lying between them. The CDR3 loop reads CSARSPIYNEQFF. In DNA, the CDR3 is TGCAGTGCTAGATCACCGATATACAATGAGCAGTTCTTC.